What follows is one T cell receptor beta chain and its context. The sample is drawn from a study of blood T cells in healthy people across ages. On the study more broadly: About one barcoded beta molecule per two T cells came from capture by template switching.

V was pared by 5 bases and J by 13 bases, with 11 bases between. Germline loops: CDR1 DFQATT, CDR2 SNEGSKA (reference sequence). This CDR3 has 9 amino acids. Healthy Russian Caucasian donors spanned ages about 6 to 100 years. Extractions gave at least 5 micrograms of total RNA per sample. The authors ran a second PCR of roughly 6 to 12 cycles using a sample-barcoded 5' primer and a J-beta primer mix. TCRdb used MiXCR to reprocess the 5' RACE reads, holding one entry per CDR3 protein. Here the sample spans roughly 1,500,000 distinct CDR3 sequences, approximately 40% being singletons. This TCR was recovered from a woman between 18 and 30 years old in good health. The genes are TRBV20-1 and TRBJ2-5, with D possibly TRBD1 on 6 matching bases. Sequencing was performed on blood. This CDR3 reads CSAPGAGYF. CDR3 bases: TGCAGTGCTCCAGGGGCTGGGTACTTC.